This TCR beta chain emerged from a study of control samples from healthy donors and cancer patients. The CDR3 is made up of 14 amino acids. CDR1 is SGHAT and CDR2 is FQNNGV in the germline V gene. V shed 5 bases and J 5 bases; nucleotides not matched to a gene: 6. Produced via immunoSEQ multiplex PCR; TCRdb's table is partial and in-frame only. Among 130,000 or so clones listed, about nine tenths were seen once. The gene calls are TRBV11-2 and TRBJ2-3, with 8 nucleotides matching TRBD1. The sequence was collected from a man in his forties or fifties with head and neck cancer. The material sequenced was PBMCs. CDR3 in DNA: TGTGCCAGCAGCCTCGGGACAGGCAAAGATACGCAGTATTTT. Translation: CASSLGTGKDTQYF.